This TCR beta chain originates from a study of blood T cell repertoires in COVID-19. At the level of the study: Both acute and convalescent COVID-19 samples were obtained from the United States, Italy and Spain. Sample material is recorded as cDNA or gDNA derived from T cells, B-cell-depleted T cells, or PBMCs.

The authors' processing: Estimation of nucleated cell counts relied on the amplification of reference gene primers. Clones were sequenced by immunoSEQ multiplex PCR, and TCRdb holds only the in-frame ones, with some missing. V and J calls plus clone size are reproduced from that table; the DNA served to infer D and trimming. Found here are approximately 90,000 clones, around 85% of them singletons; the top ten hold roughly 12%. V was cut by 3 bases and J by 3 bases, with 15 bases left in between. This CDR3 has 15 amino acids. CDR1 SGHRS and CDR2 YFSETQ come from the germline V gene. The specimen was peripheral blood. This sequence joins TRBV5-1 and TRBJ1-1; D not resolved. The receptor comes from a human donor in a cohort sampled during active COVID-19. CDR3 in amino acids: CASSSSLVSDTEAFF. The CDR3 bases are TGCGCCAGCAGCTCAAGTCTGGTAAGCGACACTGAAGCTTTCTTT.